The 10 T cell receptor beta chains presented below share a single source sample, sequenced in a study of CXCR3-negative and CXCR3-positive naive CD8 T cells. Study conclusions and caveats: For CXCR3-positive naive cells, TRB CDR3s were more hydrophobic than those of CXCR3-negative naive cells.

5' RACE that incorporated UMI labels was used to prepare the TRB cDNA libraries. TCRdb reworked the 5' RACE reads into one entry per CDR3 protein, no DNA. The sample table sets out 150,000 or so distinct CDR3 sequences. Antigens for these TCRs are unknown. The sequenced material came from naive CXCR3+ CD8+ T cells from blood. The subset was: CD45RO-CCR7+CD27+CD95- naive CD8+ T cells expressing CXCR3 (TNR3+). Receptors were obtained from a human donor in good health. Some clones in this sample may be carry-over from other donors' samples.

The chain links TRBV9 to TRBJ1-2; no DNA is available, so the TRBD1 call from TCRdb remains unchecked. This CDR3 comprises 13 residues. Germline loops: CDR1 SGDLS, CDR2 YYNGEE. The CDR3 loop is CASSRQGEDGYTF.

V gene TRBV6-2 or TRBV6-3 combines with J gene TRBJ2-5; TCRdb lists TRBD2, though no DNA is available to test this call. Germline lookup yields CDR1 MNHEY and CDR2 SVGEGT. The CDR3 loop spans 12 amino acids. The CDR3 is CASSPEGETQYF.

This chain connects TRBV27 to TRBJ1-1; without DNA, the TCRdb call of TRBD1 cannot be checked. The CDR3 has 13 amino acids. CDR1 and CDR2 (germline): MNHEY, SMNVEV (reference sequence). This CDR3 is CASGLGQSTEAFF.

J is TRBJ2-1 and V is TRBV28; checking the TCRdb D call of TRBD1 is not possible without DNA. The CDR3 runs 15 residues. Germline assignment: CDR1 MDHEN and CDR2 SYDVKM. The CDR3 reads CASSLLQGRDNEQFF.

The V call is TRBV7-9, the J call TRBJ1-2. Germline assignment: CDR1 SEHNR and CDR2 FQNEAQ (reference sequence). This CDR3 has 13 residues. CDR3 sequence reads: CASSLDGNYGYTF.

The gene calls are TRBV7-9 and TRBJ1-2. Germline values: CDR1 SEHNR, CDR2 FQNEAQ (reference sequence). The length of the CDR3 is 16 residues. CDR3 loop: CASSLAPSPGGDGYTF.

This chain connects TRBV7-6 to TRBJ2-2; TCRdb gives TRBD1 as the D gene, but with no DNA this cannot be confirmed. Germline V gene lookup returns CDR1 SGHVS and CDR2 FNYEAQ. CDR3 size: 15 residues. CDR3 in amino acids: CASSSLDRNTGELFF.

This chain connects TRBV12-3 or TRBV12-4 to TRBJ2-7; TCRdb outputs TRBD1, but without DNA this stays unchecked. The CDR3 consists of 12 residues. CDR3 region: CASSRGGTEQYF.

This rearrangement joins TRBV29-1 to TRBJ2-3. CDR3 length equals 14 residues. Germline CDR1 reads SQVTM; CDR2 reads ANQGSEA. Here the CDR3 reads CSVVVVGYADTQYF.

The chain employs TRBV29-1 and TRBJ2-1; TCRdb picks TRBD1, but there is no DNA to check that call. Germline values: CDR1 SQVTM, CDR2 ANQGSEA. The CDR3 covers 15 residues. CDR3: CSDKGAESSYNEQFF.